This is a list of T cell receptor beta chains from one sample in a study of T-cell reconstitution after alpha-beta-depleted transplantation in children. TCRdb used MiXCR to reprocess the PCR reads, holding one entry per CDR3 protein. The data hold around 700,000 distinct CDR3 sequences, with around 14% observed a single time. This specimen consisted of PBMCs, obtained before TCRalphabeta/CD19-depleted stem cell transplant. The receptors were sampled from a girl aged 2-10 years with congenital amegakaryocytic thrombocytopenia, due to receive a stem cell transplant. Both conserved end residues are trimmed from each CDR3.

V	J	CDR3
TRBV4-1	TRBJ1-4	ASSQDPRGIDEKLF
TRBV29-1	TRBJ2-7	SYCPGTGQGEQY
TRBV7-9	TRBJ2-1	ASSQTSTIQPDREQF
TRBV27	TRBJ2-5	ASRERTLGLPGETQY
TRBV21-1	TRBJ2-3	ASSKGTGGSTDTQY
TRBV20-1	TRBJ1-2	SARSFPPGQGRANYGYT
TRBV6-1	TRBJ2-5	ASSEVSGSGQETQY
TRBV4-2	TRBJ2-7	ASSPITSGGSYEQY
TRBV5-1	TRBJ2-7	ASSGFKDGTVYEQY
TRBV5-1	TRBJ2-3	ASRNTRSGVDTQY
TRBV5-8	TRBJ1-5	ASSLLAGTGVSQPQH
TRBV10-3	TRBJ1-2	AISEGEFYGYT
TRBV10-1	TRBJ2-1	ASAGTSGTYEQF
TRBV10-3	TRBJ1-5	AISDRTENSNQPQH
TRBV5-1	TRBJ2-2	AAHPTGTVNTGELF
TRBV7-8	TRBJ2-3	ASSPRQFTDTQY
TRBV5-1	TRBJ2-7	ASSSHGAYEQY
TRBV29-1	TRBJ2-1	STRESSSYNEQF
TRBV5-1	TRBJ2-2	ASDWHLNTGELF
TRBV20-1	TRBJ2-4	SAVTLAKNIQY
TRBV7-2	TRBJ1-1	ASSLASSTGRRKAF
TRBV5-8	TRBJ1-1	ASSRGREAF
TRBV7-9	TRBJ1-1	ASSRATEAF
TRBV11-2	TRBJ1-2	ASSFGFVDGYT
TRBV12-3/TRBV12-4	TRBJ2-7	ASSLADYTYEQY
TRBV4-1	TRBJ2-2	ASSQVGAGVFGELF
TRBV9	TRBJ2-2	ASSLTGSRHTGELF
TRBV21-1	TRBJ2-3	ASSPLMGERTDTQY
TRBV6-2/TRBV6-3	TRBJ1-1	ASTQGTGGEKAF
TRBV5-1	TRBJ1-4	ASSLRGTVNEKLF
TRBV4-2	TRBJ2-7	ASSWGEDSEQY